The source of this TCR beta chain is a study of blood T cells in healthy people across ages. Per germline, CDR1 DFQATT and CDR2 SNEGSKA (reference sequence). The CDR3 runs 14 residues. V was shortened by 1 base and J by 1 base, with 10 bases between the two germline ends. Alongside a J-beta primer mix, a sample-barcoded 5' primer served in a second PCR lasting about 7 to 12 cycles. Every single cDNA molecule received a tag from a template-switch adaptor with 12 random nucleotides. TCRdb analysed the 5' RACE reads with MiXCR anew, one entry per CDR3 protein. The repertoire holds 750,000 to 950,000 distinct CDR3 sequences, 53% seen once, with around 41% in the top ten. Sample donors were healthy Caucasian individuals that came from Russia, aged 6 to 90. Each individual donor underwent a draw of ten milliliters of peripheral blood.

The material sequenced was blood. The clonotype comes from a man older than 75 in good health. This sequence joins TRBV20-1 and TRBJ1-2; D possibly corresponds to TRBD1 (5 bases). CDR3 nucleotides: TGCAGTGCTAGAGCAGGCAGGGTTAACTATGGCTACACCTTC. It specifies CSARAGRVNYGYTF.